This T cell receptor (beta chain) was obtained from a study of patients and donors after allogeneic stem cell transplantation. Trimming stripped 5 bases from V and 2 bases from J, with 13 bases between. The CDR3 is 14 residues long. Per germline, CDR1 SGHNT and CDR2 YENEEA. TCRdb called the RT-PCR reads again in MiXCR, with one record for every CDR3 protein. The data hold tens of thousands of distinct CDR3 sequences, with around 7% observed a single time. The origin of this receptor is a human donor who was either an allogeneic HSCT recipient or a stem cell or donor lymphocyte infusion donor (not recorded which). It is not recorded whose cells these are; they may come from a transplant donor. The sequencing input was blood, either unsorted or a sorted T cell fraction (not recorded which). The chain links TRBV11-3 to TRBJ2-7; TRBD1 is a possible D gene (6 bases). The CDR3 spells CASSTGYGPYEQYF. The CDR3 bases are TGTGCCAGCAGCACAGGGTACGGACCCTACGAGCAGTACTTC.